A selection of T cell receptor beta chains follows, all from one sample in a study of T cells after somatic rescue of genetic block. Generated by immunoSEQ multiplex PCR, the TCRdb table keeps only in-frame clones and is missing some. Of more than 70,000 clones in the sample, approximately 90% were seen once. The specimen was peripheral blood mononuclear cells (PBMCs). The receptors originated from a woman under 30. Each CDR3 is given with its conserved first and last residue. Each record gives: V gene, clone size, J gene, D gene, CDR3 DNA, CDR3 protein. A D gene is named only where the DNA matches it firmly. Clone size is shown for a subset of rows, as once, few, many or a class of expanded clone.

TRBV19	NA	TRBJ2-7	NA	TGTGCCGTGGCCGGACGGGCGCACTACGAGCAGTACTTC	CAVAGRAHYEQYF
TRBV11-2	NA	TRBJ1-2	TRBD1	TGTGCCAGCAGCCTACCCGGGACAGGGTCGTCGGTCTATGGCTACACCTTC	CASSLPGTGSSVYGYTF
TRBV25-1	NA	TRBJ1-1	NA	TGTGCCAGCAGCACGCCGGGACGGGGAAACACTGAAGCTTTCTTT	CASSTPGRGNTEAFF
TRBV5-4	NA	TRBJ2-6	NA	TGTGCCAGCAGTCTCTCTGGGGCCAACGTCCTGACTTTC	CASSLSGANVLTF
TRBV28	few	TRBJ2-3	NA	TGTGCCAGCAGTTTACGGGGGGCAAGAGGCACAGATACGCAGTATTTT	CASSLRGARGTDTQYF
TRBV19	NA	TRBJ1-2	NA	TGTGCCACCGAGGGTTCTGGCTACACCTTC	CATEGSGYTF
TRBV6-5	NA	TRBJ2-1	NA	TGTGCCAGCAGTTATAACAGGAATCATGAGCAGTTCTTC	CASSYNRNHEQFF
TRBV30	NA	TRBJ2-7	TRBD2	TGTGCCTGGAGTGATCCGGGACTAGCGGGAGTTCAGGTGTTTGGACGGTACTTC	CAWSDPGLAGVQVFGRYF
TRBV7-8	once	TRBJ1-1	NA	TGTGCCAGCAGCTTGGGGGGCGTCACTGAAGCTTTCTTT	CASSLGGVTEAFF
TRBV6-5	NA	TRBJ1-5	NA	TGTGCCAGCAGCCCCGACCAACCGGGTAATCAGCCCCAGCATTTT	CASSPDQPGNQPQHF
TRBV29-1	NA	TRBJ2-1	NA	TGCAGCGTTGAAATACAAAGGGCCTACACGAATGAGCAGTTCTTC	CSVEIQRAYTNEQFF
TRBV5-4	NA	TRBJ2-7	TRBD2	TGTGCCAGCAGCTTGGGGCGCGGGAGCTCCTACGAGCAGTACTTC	CASSLGRGSSYEQYF
TRBV30	once	TRBJ1-5	NA	TGTGCCTGGAGTGTACTCGGAGATCAGCCCCAGCATTTT	CAWSVLGDQPQHF
TRBV6-6	NA	TRBJ2-5	NA	TGTGCCAGCAGTTACCATGACACAGAAGAGACCCAGTACTTC	CASSYHDTEETQYF
TRBV2	NA	TRBJ2-1	NA	TGTGCCACCCCCGCCAATTCTGAGCAGTTCTTC	CATPANSEQFF
TRBV27	NA	TRBJ2-7	NA	TGTGCCAGCAGTCCCCGGGATCCGCGGGAGCAGTACTTC	CASSPRDPREQYF
TRBV14	NA	TRBJ1-1	TRBD1	TGTGCCAGCAGCCTTCGGACAGGGGGTACAGGCACTGAAGCTTTCTTT	CASSLRTGGTGTEAFF
TRBV11-2	NA	TRBJ2-7	NA	TGTGCCAGCAGCTTAGCGGCGACACCCTCCTACGAGCAGTACTTC	CASSLAATPSYEQYF
TRBV4-3	NA	TRBJ1-4	NA	TGCGCCAGCAGCCAAGATCTTGGCCGGCTAAATGAAAAACTGTTTTTT	CASSQDLGRLNEKLFF
TRBV5-6	NA	TRBJ2-7	NA	TGTGCCAGCAGCCCGGAAAGGGACACACGCTACGAGCAGTACTTC	CASSPERDTRYEQYF
TRBV6-6	NA	TRBJ1-1	NA	TGTGCCAGCAGTTACGTGGGCTCGCGGACTGAAGCTTTCTTT	CASSYVGSRTEAFF
TRBV6-1	NA	TRBJ1-1	NA	TGTGCCAGCAGTGCCTCCCTTTTAGACAGGCCAGGCGGTGGCACTGAAGCTTTCTTT	CASSASLLDRPGGGTEAFF